Listed below are T cell receptor beta chains from one sample, sequenced in a study of cytomegalovirus exposure and HLA in healthy donors. Produced via immunoSEQ multiplex PCR; TCRdb's table is partial and in-frame only. The table includes fewer than 200,000 clones, approximately 77% detected once. Material for sequencing was PBMCs. Receptors were obtained from a man aged 30-40 years in good health and CMV-seropositive. The CDR3 runs from the conserved cysteine through the conserved F or W. Each record gives: clone size, V gene, J gene, CDR3 protein. The size of a clone is reported for some rows only, either as once, few or many, or as a class for expanded clones.

size: .
V: TRBV13
J: TRBJ2-3
CDR3: CASSLRGGGAGVDTQYF

size: .
V: TRBV19
J: TRBJ1-2
CDR3: CASSTRPGPPNYGYTF

size: few
V: TRBV12-5
J: TRBJ2-7
CDR3: CASGLTADLNYEQYF

size: .
V: TRBV28
J: TRBJ2-7
CDR3: CASRTNLGQGGEQYF

size: .
V: TRBV5-1
J: TRBJ2-3
CDR3: CASSLVPTGAQYF

size: .
V: TRBV7-9
J: TRBJ1-2
CDR3: CASSLGVGDYGYTF

size: .
V: TRBV7-2
J: TRBJ2-7
CDR3: CASSLTSVGEQYF

size: .
V: TRBV5-4
J: TRBJ2-2
CDR3: CASRPGLAGGNTGELFF

size: .
V: TRBV6-5
J: TRBJ2-1
CDR3: CASSFDRGHEQFF

size: .
V: TRBV13
J: TRBJ2-7
CDR3: CASSPRLAASEQYF

size: .
V: TRBV19
J: TRBJ1-4
CDR3: CASQYRTGTTNEKLFF

size: .
V: TRBV27
J: TRBJ2-2
CDR3: CASSMSRDTGELFF

size: few
V: TRBV5-1
J: TRBJ2-7
CDR3: CASSIAGPLGEQYF

size: .
V: TRBV28
J: TRBJ2-7
CDR3: CASSPAGPGEQYF

size: .
V: TRBV11-2
J: TRBJ2-5
CDR3: CASSLTSGGAVDETQYF

size: .
V: TRBV28
J: TRBJ1-4
CDR3: CASRGQGPNEKLFF

size: few
V: TRBV10-3
J: TRBJ1-1
CDR3: CAISESPGNTEAFF

size: few
V: TRBV7-9
J: TRBJ1-1
CDR3: CASSPPNPRTEAFF

size: few
V: TRBV6-1
J: TRBJ1-3
CDR3: CASSEAVTSSGNTIYF

size: .
V: TRBV27
J: TRBJ2-7
CDR3: CASSSYLGTGGEQYF

size: few
V: TRBV28
J: TRBJ2-2
CDR3: CASSTSTSGGTGELFF

size: .
V: TRBV7-2
J: TRBJ2-5
CDR3: CASSLEGRYETQYF

size: .
V: TRBV2
J: TRBJ2-7
CDR3: CASGNRGSSYEQYF

size: .
V: TRBV7-2
J: TRBJ1-2
CDR3: CASNLGNTYGYTF